The present TCR beta chain was sequenced within a study of T-cell reconstitution after alpha-beta-depleted transplantation in children. V was clipped by 5 bases and J by 0 bases, with 13 bases between them. The CDR3 loop spans 16 amino acids. It was with unique molecular identifiers that the TCRbeta library was prepared. MiXCR, applied by TCRdb to the PCR reads, yields one record per CDR3 protein. This sample carries 420,000 or so distinct CDR3 sequences, about a tenth of them seen once, and the ten largest clones take roughly 5.1%. The chain recombines TRBV12-3 or TRBV12-4 with TRBJ2-2; D is possibly TRBD1 (6 bases). Sequences were derived from PBMCs from the stem cell graft donor, sampled from the stem cell graft. This receptor was obtained from a human donor who donated a stem cell graft to a child with acute myeloid leukemia. CDR3 nucleotide sequence: TGTGCCAGCAGTAGATACGGGACAACGAACACCGGGGAGCTGTTTTTT. This codes for CASSRYGTTNTGELFF.